A selection of T cell receptor beta chains follows, all from one sample in a study of PD-L1 blockade in urothelial cancer. Assay used: immunoSEQ multiplex PCR; TCRdb lists only in-frame clones, some missing. The sample holds about 88,000 clones, 90% to 95% seen once. The sequencing used PBMCs, collected around atezolizumab (anti-PD-L1) treatment. These receptors came from a man in his 60s with urothelial cancer. The CDR3 runs from the conserved cysteine through the conserved F or W. A D gene is named only where the DNA matches it firmly. Some rows mark clone size as missing; the rest say once, few, many or name a class of expanded clone.

d_gene	v_gene	j_gene	abundance	CDR3aa
TRBD1	TRBV6-1	TRBJ1-2	NA	CASILGWTGNYGYTF
TRBD2	TRBV4-1	TRBJ2-1	NA	CASSRQTSGLYNEQFF
NA	TRBV6-5	TRBJ1-5	NA	CASSLSSNQPQHF
NA	TRBV5-5	TRBJ1-2	few	CASSLNTIPYGYTF
NA	TRBV7-2	TRBJ2-2	NA	CASRPPGGNTGELFF
NA	TRBV28	TRBJ2-1	NA	CASSLSTPVQFF
TRBD1	TRBV5-8	TRBJ2-7	NA	CASSPGQGGYEQYF
NA	TRBV14	TRBJ1-3	NA	CASSQVGPRVGNTIYF
TRBD2	TRBV13	TRBJ2-7	NA	CASSLEGGGLSYEQYF
NA	TRBV19	TRBJ2-3	NA	CASSIQAGGTDTQYF
TRBD2	TRBV30	TRBJ2-5	NA	CAGLAGAAETQYF
TRBD1	TRBV7-8	TRBJ1-2	NA	CASSVGTGGYGYTF
TRBD2	TRBV4-2	TRBJ2-3	NA	CASSQNPGLAGEASTDTQYF
NA	TRBV30	TRBJ1-5	NA	CAWSEPPWRGGDQPQHF
TRBD2	TRBV4-2	TRBJ2-1	NA	CASSRPGLAGNEQFF
NA	TRBV7-6	TRBJ1-1	NA	CASSSTDGIEAFF
NA	TRBV5-1	TRBJ1-2	NA	CASSLAGGTNYGYTF
NA	TRBV5-1	TRBJ2-1	NA	CASSPGTLYNEQFF
TRBD2	TRBV5-1	TRBJ2-3	NA	CASKRGGPSTDTQYF
NA	TRBV7-9	TRBJ2-7	NA	CASSLPQGIRGHEQYF
TRBD1	TRBV6-1	TRBJ1-4	NA	CASRQGNREKLFF
NA	TRBV15	TRBJ1-4	NA	CATSSPNRVSEKLFF